Given below is one T cell receptor beta chain in context. Its antigen is currently not known. No base qualities exist here, and no much larger clone lies one base off it. The sample's time point label is to be understood as: cells obtained before transplantation from donor or recipient. CD3+CD4+ and CD3+CD8+ populations were FACS-sorted from unstimulated pre-transplant donor and recipient cells taken from spleen or lymph nodes. Receptor libraries were prepared by the immunoSEQ multiplex PCR assay. For most patients, genomic DNA was isolated using the Qiagen DNeasy Blood and Tissue Kit and was shipped frozen to Adaptive Biotechnologies for TCR sequencing. Adaptive Biotechnologies carried out high-throughput TCR-beta CDR3 sequencing of genomic DNA for most patients. On the authors' methods: Adaptive's ImmunoSEQ software was the source of the TCR sequencing data for about 18 patients, while a few other patients were processed with MiXCR and VDJtools. To correct CD4 versus CD8 sorting errors, any sequence found in both subsets at a frequency ratio below 5:1 was removed. Because the origin of CDR3 nucleotide sequences shared between donor and recipient could not be assigned, those sequences were removed. Alloreactive clones required at least 2-fold expansion over unstimulated cells and minimum CFSE-low frequency of 0.002% (template counts) or 0.001% (read counts). Clones were considered mappable if detected in sequenced pre-transplant spleen, lymph node, or MLR CFSE-low populations of the donor or recipient. The cumulative frequency of alloreactive clones was calculated as a percentage of all sequences, weighted by copy number. TCRdb retrieved this table from immuneACCESS and kept in-frame rearrangements only. Not all clones are present; in checked studies, unresolved V genes account for under half, and no reason is known for the remainder. V and J calls and clone size are copied from that table; D and trimming were computed from the DNA. Within this sample are roughly 92,000 clones, with about nine tenths of them counted one time only. The top ten constitute 0.28% of the sample.

The data are from a study of graft-versus-host responses after intestinal transplantation listed by TCRdb under 2021. About the full investigation: Multivisceral, liver-intestinal, or isolated intestinal transplants were received by the recipients. Alloreactive clones were identified by sequencing pre-transplant mixed lymphocyte reaction products and comparing these products with unstimulated pre-transplant donor and recipient T cells. All recipients received anti-thymocyte globulin induction followed by maintenance tacrolimus and steroids for three to four years. After intestinal transplantation, graft-versus-host and host-versus-graft alloreactive T cell clones were followed in the graft, circulation and bone marrow using bulk TCR-beta CDR3 sequencing. A cohort of about two dozen intestinal transplant recipients, including one retransplant, was enrolled, and a few patients lacking pretransplant specimens were excluded. Instead of going to the commercial service, samples from a few later patients were sequenced in-house on an Illumina MiSeq and processed with MiXCR. A peak of at least 4% donor T cells among recipient peripheral blood mononuclear cells was the definition used for donor T cell macrochimerism.

Overall study results and their limits: Conclusions were limited by the relatively low number and heterogeneity of intestinal transplant patients. In the allografts of patients with donor T cell macrochimerism, GvH to HvG T cell clonal ratios were high. Early after transplant, peak levels of circulating GvH clones were found to be associated with declines in HvG clones. GvH clones were found in recipient bone marrow, and some of the GvH clones appeared earlier in ileal mucosa or blood, which is consistent with an intestinal mucosal origin.

The CDR3, from cysteine to phenylalanine, totals 13 residues. The read is trimmed to its CDR3 DNA, 39 bases read in frame from base 1. CDR1 and CDR2 (SGHNT, YENEEA) derive from the germline V gene. The junction carries 3 bases between V and J, which are trimmed by 0 bases and 1 base respectively. The rearranged chain carries TRBV11-3 and TRBJ1-1; the D gene identity is not certain. Specimen: unstimulated CD4+ T cells sorted from spleen or lymph node cells, collected before transplant. This receptor was obtained from a human donor who was the organ donor for an intestinal transplant. The CDR3 corresponds to CASSLDRNTEAFF. The base sequence is TGTGCCAGCAGCTTAGATCGGAACACTGAAGCTTTCTTT.